This TCR beta chain came from a study of blood T cell repertoires in COVID-19. As for the study in general: Both acute and convalescent COVID-19 samples were obtained from the United States, Italy and Spain.

Germline-derived CDR1 and CDR2 are MDHEN and SYDVKM. The CDR3 sequence is 15 residues long. The V end lost 2 bases, the J end lost 4 bases, and 13 bases lay between the germline ends. Assay: immunoSEQ multiplex PCR; the TCRdb copy retains only in-frame clones and omits some. The sample carries fewer than 250,000 clones, around 84% recorded once. The origin of this receptor is a woman aged 80 or over with COVID-19, enrolled during active disease. This chain connects TRBV28 to TRBJ2-3; TRBD1 is a possible D gene (5 bases). Sequencing was performed on peripheral blood. The CDR3 spells CASSLPQGNADTQYF. As DNA, the CDR3 is TGTGCCAGCAGTTTACCCCAGGGAAATGCAGATACGCAGTATTTT.